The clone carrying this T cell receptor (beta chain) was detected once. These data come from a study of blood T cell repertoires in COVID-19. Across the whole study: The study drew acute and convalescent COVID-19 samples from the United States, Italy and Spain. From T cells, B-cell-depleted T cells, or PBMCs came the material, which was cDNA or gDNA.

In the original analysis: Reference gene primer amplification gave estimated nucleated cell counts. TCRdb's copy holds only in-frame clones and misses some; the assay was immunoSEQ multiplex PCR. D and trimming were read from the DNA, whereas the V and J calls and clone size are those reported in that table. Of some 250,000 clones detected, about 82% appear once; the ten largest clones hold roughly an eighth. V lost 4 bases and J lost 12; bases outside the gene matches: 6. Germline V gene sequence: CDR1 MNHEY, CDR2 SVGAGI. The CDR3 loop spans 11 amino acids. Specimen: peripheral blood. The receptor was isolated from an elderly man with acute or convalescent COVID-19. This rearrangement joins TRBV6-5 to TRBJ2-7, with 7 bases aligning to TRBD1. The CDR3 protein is CASSFTGVLYF. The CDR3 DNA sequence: TGTGCCAGCAGTTTTACAGGGGTCCTGTACTTC.